The entry below gives a single T cell receptor (beta chain) sequence along with its context. The read ends 3 residues shy of where the CDR3 ends; the end is completed using the germline J gene. Method: immunoSEQ multiplex PCR; TCRdb's copy keeps in-frame clones and lacks some. Listed are 30,000 to 45,000 clones; roughly 4% falls within the top ten. This entry comes from a study of T cells in women clearing cervical HPV infection. This CDR3 contains 15 residues. Deletions cut 1 base from V and 0 bases from J, with 10 bases between. Germline V gives CDR1 SGHRS, CDR2 YFSETQ. What was sequenced was blood buffy coat. This TCR derives from a woman between 18 and 69 years old with a cervical HPV16 infection that either progressed to CIN3+ or cleared (not recorded which). V usage is TRBV5-1 and J usage is TRBJ1-1, with unresolved D. The covered CDR3 bases are TGCGCCAGCAGCTTGCGCGGATTTTTGAACACTGAA. Translation: CASSLRGFLNTE. The whole CDR3 protein is CASSLRGFLNTEAFF.